A single TCR beta chain is shown here with its context. The germline gives CDR1 SGDLS, CDR2 YYNGEE. The CDR3 contains 13 residues. V gave up 0 bases and J gave up 4 bases, with 7 bases separating them. Only in-frame clones appear in the TCRdb table, and some are missing; sequencing was by immunoSEQ multiplex PCR. The sample lists about 88,000 clones, 80% to 95% seen once, with under 0.3% in the top ten. The entry originates in a study of technical replicates of blood from a few donors. This sequence joins TRBV9 and TRBJ1-1; D is unclear. Sequenced input: T cells isolated from PBMCs. The source of this sequence is a human donor in good health. The CDR3 coding sequence is TGTGCCAGCAGCGTAGGACTGGTCACTGAAGCTTTCTTT. Its translation: CASSVGLVTEAFF. The complete variable domain, with remaining parts taken from reference TRBV9 and TRBJ1-1, reads DSGVTQTPKHLITATGQRVTLRCSPRSGDLSVYWYQQSLDQGLQFLIQYYNGEERAKGNILERFSAQQFPDLHSELNLSSLELGDSALYFCASSVGLVTEAFFGQGTRLTVV.